The clone carrying this TCR beta chain was recorded a few times. This sample is drawn from a study of T cells after yellow fever vaccination. V was pared by 0 bases and J by 0 bases, with 5 bases between. Looked up from germline, CDR1 is GTSNPN and CDR2 is SVGIG (reference sequence). This CDR3 is built from 13 residues. TCRdb re-called the 5' RACE reads through MiXCR, storing one row per CDR3 protein. The top ten clones hold about 17% of a sample with under 400,000 distinct CDR3 sequences, 11% of them seen once. The chain employs TRBV30 and TRBJ1-1; D remains unclear. The specimen was PBMCs, collected on the day of the first yellow fever vaccination. The TCR sequence derives from a man aged 18 to 29 who received the YFV17D yellow fever vaccine. The CDR3 region has the DNA TGTGCCTGGAGTGTAAGGGTGAACACTGAAGCTTTCTTT. Translation gives CAWSVRVNTEAFF.